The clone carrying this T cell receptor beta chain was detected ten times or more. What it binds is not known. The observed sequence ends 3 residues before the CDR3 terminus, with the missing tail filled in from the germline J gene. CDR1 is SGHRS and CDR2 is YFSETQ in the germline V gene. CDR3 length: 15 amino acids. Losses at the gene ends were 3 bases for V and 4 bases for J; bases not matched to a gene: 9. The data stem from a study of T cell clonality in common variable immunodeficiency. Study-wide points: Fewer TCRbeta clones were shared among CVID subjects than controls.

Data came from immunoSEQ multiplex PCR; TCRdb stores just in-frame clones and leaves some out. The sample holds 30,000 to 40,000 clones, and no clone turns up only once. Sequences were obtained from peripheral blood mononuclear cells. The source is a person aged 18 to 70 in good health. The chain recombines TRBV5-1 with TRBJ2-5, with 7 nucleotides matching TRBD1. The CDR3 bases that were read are TGCGCCAGCAGCTCTATACAGGGGACAGTAGAGACC. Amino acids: CASSSIQGTVET. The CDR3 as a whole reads CASSSIQGTVETQYF. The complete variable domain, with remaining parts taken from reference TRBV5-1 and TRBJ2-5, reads KAGVTQTPRYLIKTRGQQVTLSCSPISGHRSVSWYQQTPGQGLQFLFEYFSETQRNKGNFPGRFSGRQFSNSRSEMNVSTLELGDSALYLCASSSIQGTVETQYFGPGTRLLVL.